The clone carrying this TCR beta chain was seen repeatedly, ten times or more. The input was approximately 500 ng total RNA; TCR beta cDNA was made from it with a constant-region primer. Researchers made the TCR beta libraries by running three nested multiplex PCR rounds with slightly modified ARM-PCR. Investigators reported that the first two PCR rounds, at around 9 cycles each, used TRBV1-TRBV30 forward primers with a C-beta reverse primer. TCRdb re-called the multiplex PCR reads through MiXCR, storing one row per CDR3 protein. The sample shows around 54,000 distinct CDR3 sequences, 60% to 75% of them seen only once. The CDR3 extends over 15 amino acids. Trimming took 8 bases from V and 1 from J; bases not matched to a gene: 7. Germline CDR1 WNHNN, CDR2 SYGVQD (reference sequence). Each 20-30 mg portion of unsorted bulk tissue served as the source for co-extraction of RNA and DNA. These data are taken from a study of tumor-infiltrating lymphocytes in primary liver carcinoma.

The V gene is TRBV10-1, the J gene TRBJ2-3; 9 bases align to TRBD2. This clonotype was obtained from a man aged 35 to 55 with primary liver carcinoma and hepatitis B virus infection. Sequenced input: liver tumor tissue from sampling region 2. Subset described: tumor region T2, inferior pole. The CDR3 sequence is CASSPASGGTDTQYF. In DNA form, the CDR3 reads TGCGCCAGCTCTCCAGCTAGCGGGGGCACAGATACGCAGTATTTT.